The T cell receptor beta chain under discussion was sequenced for a study of CD8 T cells in Susac syndrome. Reverse transcription of roughly 0.5 to 1 ug RNA used random hexamers. TCRdb re-analysed the immunoSEQ multiplex PCR reads in MiXCR, keeping a single row per CDR3 protein. The sample contains some 200,000 distinct CDR3 sequences, 95% of which appear only once. CDR1 is MNHEY and CDR2 is SMNVEV in the germline V gene (reference sequence). The V and J ends lost 3 bases and 3 bases respectively, with 8 bases between them. CDR3 length equals 13 residues. Sequenced sample: CD8+ T cells from PBMCs. The rearrangement uses TRBV27 and TRBJ1-2; D call uncertain. The source of this sequence is a human donor with Susac syndrome. The CDR3 reads CASSFSPDYGYTF. The CDR3 nucleotides are TGTGCCAGCAGTTTTTCTCCGGACTATGGCTACACCTTC.